The clone carrying this TCR beta chain turned up a few times. Per the original methods: Reference gene primer amplification gave estimated nucleated cell counts. Assay used: immunoSEQ multiplex PCR; TCRdb lists only in-frame clones, some missing. The V and J calls and clone size were taken over from that table, and D and trimming were inferred from the DNA. The sample includes more than 95,000 clones, approximately 88% of them seen just once. The sample originates from a study of blood T cell repertoires in COVID-19. Turning to the study itself: Sources were T cells, B-cell-depleted T cells, or PBMCs; the material itself was cDNA or gDNA.

Trimming stripped 3 bases from V and 6 bases from J, with 10 bases between. Germline V lookup: CDR1 KGHDR, CDR2 SFDVKD. The CDR3 extends over 14 amino acids. The receptor's source is a human donor in a cohort sampled during active COVID-19. The sequencing input was peripheral blood. The chain joins TRBV24-1 to TRBJ2-2, with D possibly matching TRBD1 (7 bases). The CDR3 region is CATSDPRGAGELFF. The CDR3 nucleotides read TGTGCCACCAGTGATCCCAGGGGGGCCGGGGAGCTGTTTTTT.